Sequencing of this TCR beta chain was carried out in a study of cytomegalovirus exposure and HLA in healthy donors. General study findings and limits: Using the classifier, cytomegalovirus status was reportedly diagnosed with high specificity and sensitivity.

Primers for the PCR totalled 60 Vbeta and 13 Jbeta. TCRdb's table, derived via immunoSEQ multiplex PCR, lists solely in-frame clones and lacks some. The table shows tens of thousands of clones, with roughly 80% occurring only once. As regards this clone: The antigen remains unidentified.

The sequence was obtained from a woman in her thirties in good health and CMV-seronegative. The sample comprised PBMCs.

CDR3 nucleotide sequence: TGTGCCAGCAGTCAGGGGGCAGGGAGTCAAGAGACCCAGTACTTC. This sequence encodes CASSQGAGSQETQYF. This sequence joins TRBV28 and TRBJ2-5, with 8 bases fitting TRBD1. The V segment lost 5 bases and the J segment 2 bases; nucleotides outside the gene matches: 7. The CDR3 has 15 residues. Per the germline V gene, CDR1 is MDHEN and CDR2 is SYDVKM.